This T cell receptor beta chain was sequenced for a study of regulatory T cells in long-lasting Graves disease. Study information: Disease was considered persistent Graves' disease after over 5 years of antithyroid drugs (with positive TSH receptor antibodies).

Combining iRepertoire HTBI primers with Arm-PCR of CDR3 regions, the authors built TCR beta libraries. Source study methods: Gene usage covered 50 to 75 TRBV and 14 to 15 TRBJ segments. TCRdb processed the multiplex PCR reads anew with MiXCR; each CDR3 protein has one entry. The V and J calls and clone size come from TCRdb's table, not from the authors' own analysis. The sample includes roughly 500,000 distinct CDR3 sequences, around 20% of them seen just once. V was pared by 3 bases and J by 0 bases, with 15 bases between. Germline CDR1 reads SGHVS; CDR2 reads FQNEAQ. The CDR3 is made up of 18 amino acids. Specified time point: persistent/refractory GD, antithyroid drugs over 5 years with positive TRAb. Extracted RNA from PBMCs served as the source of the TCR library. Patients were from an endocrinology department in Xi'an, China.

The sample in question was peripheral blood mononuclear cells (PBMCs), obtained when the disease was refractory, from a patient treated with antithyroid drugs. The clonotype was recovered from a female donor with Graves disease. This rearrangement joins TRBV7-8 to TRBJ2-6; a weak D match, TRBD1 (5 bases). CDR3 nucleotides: TGTGCCAGCAGCTTTCCGGCGCAGGGTCTCTCTGGGGCCAACGTCCTGACTTTC. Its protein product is CASSFPAQGLSGANVLTF.